This T cell receptor beta chain is from a study of blood T cell repertoires in COVID-19. Looking at the study overall: Both acute and convalescent COVID-19 samples were obtained from the United States, Italy and Spain.

Method: immunoSEQ multiplex PCR; TCRdb's copy keeps in-frame clones and lacks some. Of about 400,000 clones in the sample, around nine tenths were seen once. CDR3 length: 18 residues. Germline V gene data show CDR1 as SGHRS and CDR2 as YFSETQ. The ends were cut back, 5 bases at V and 0 bases at J, with 24 bases in the middle. The chain recombines TRBV5-1 with TRBJ2-7; a weak D match, TRBD1 (5 bases). This clonotype originated in a human donor in a cohort sampled during active COVID-19. Specimen: peripheral blood. CDR3 nucleotide sequence: TGCGCCAGCAGAAGGTCGGCAGGGCTCCTCGTGGACTCCTACGAGCAGTACTTC. Encoded protein: CASRRSAGLLVDSYEQYF.